The 12 T cell receptor beta chains in this list originate from one sample, sequenced in a study of PD-1 blockade in classical Hodgkin lymphoma. Some clones are missing from TCRdb's copy, which holds only in-frame ones; the method was immunoSEQ multiplex PCR. This sample has around 90,000 clones, with about three quarters found just once. Documented time point: cycle 4 day 1 (C4D1), after 5 to 7 weeks of nivolumab. Autologous stem cell transplantation was followed by relapse in every patient, and brentuximab vedotin exposure varied. The sequencing used peripheral blood mononuclear cells (PBMCs), collected before the fourth cycle of nivolumab. Receptors were obtained from a human donor with classical Hodgkin lymphoma.

This chain uses TRBV10-3 with TRBJ2-7; 7 positions agree with TRBD1. V gave up 6 bases and J gave up 6 bases; unmatched junction bases: 5. CDR3 length: 12 residues. Looked up from germline, CDR1 is ENHRY and CDR2 is SYGVKD. This CDR3 reads CAIRVGQLEQYF. Written as DNA, the CDR3 is TGTGCCATCAGAGTGGGACAGCTCGAGCAGTACTTC.

This chain links TRBV7-2 with TRBJ2-2; no firm D call. The V gene's germline CDR1 is SGHTA and CDR2 FQGNSA. The CDR3 has 13 amino acids. V was trimmed by 5 bases and J by 4 bases, leaving 8 bases between them. The CDR3 region has the DNA TGTGCCAGCAGCCCCAGTAGCACCGGGGAGCTGTTTTTT. It codes for CASSPSSTGELFF. Full variable domain (remainder filled in from reference TRBV7-2 and TRBJ2-2): GAGVSQSPSNKVTEKGKDVELRCDPISGHTALYWYRQSLGQGLEFLIYFQGNSAPDKSGLPSDRFSAERTGGSVSTLTIQRTQQEDSAVYLCASSPSSTGELFFGEGSRLTVL.

The V gene is TRBV28, the J gene TRBJ1-3, with 7 bases aligning to TRBD1. Germline loops: CDR1 MDHEN, CDR2 SYDVKM. This CDR3 has 16 residues. V trimming: 6 bases; J trimming: 4 bases; junction bases outside the gene matches: 12. This CDR3 is CASRDLRGLGGNTIYF. DNA of the CDR3: TGTGCCAGCAGAGACCTCAGGGGGTTAGGGGGAAACACCATATATTTT.

As concerns this clone: A much larger clonotype is one base distant, so this may be a read error. V is TRBV7-6 and J is TRBJ1-2; D is possibly TRBD1 (6 bases). The length of the CDR3 is 15 residues. The germline V and J ends were trimmed by 5 bases and 1 base, with 14 bases remaining between them. Germline assignment: CDR1 SGHVS and CDR2 FNYEAQ. Here the CDR3 reads CASSPGERLNYGYTF. The CDR3, as DNA: TGTGCCAGCAGCCCAGGGGAGAGGCTTAACTATGGCTACACCTTC.

The sample holds one count of this clone. CDR3 loop: CASSSHGGSGYEQYF. In DNA form, the CDR3 reads TGTGCCAGCAGCTCCCATGGTGGGAGCGGCTACGAGCAGTACTTC. J is TRBJ2-7 and V is TRBV7-2; possibly TRBD2 for D (5 bases). V was trimmed by 4 bases and J by 3 bases, leaving 16 bases between them. This CDR3 is built from 15 residues. Germline V CDR1 and CDR2: SGHTA, FQGNSA.

The genes are TRBV6-5 and TRBJ2-2; no reliable D call. The CDR3 runs 15 residues. The V gene lost 2 bases and the J gene lost 0 bases, with 7 bases spanning the gap. Per germline, CDR1 MNHEY and CDR2 SVGAGI. This CDR3 reads CASSYGWANTGELFF. The CDR3 nucleotides are TGTGCCAGCAGTTACGGGTGGGCGAACACCGGGGAGCTGTTTTTT.

This chain connects TRBV6-5 to TRBJ1-1; maybe TRBD1 (6 bases). The CDR3 is made up of 16 amino acids. Germline assignment: CDR1 MNHEY and CDR2 SVGAGI. Trimming shortened V by 0 bases and J by 4 bases, and 15 bases separated the two germline ends. The CDR3 DNA is TGTGCCAGCAGTTACTCCAGGACAGCTTGGGGCACTGAAGCTTTCTTT. It translates to CASSYSRTAWGTEAFF.

The J gene is TRBJ1-1, the V gene TRBV7-9; a possible D gene is TRBD1 (5 bases). CDR1 is SEHNR, CDR2 FQNEAQ, per germline (reference sequence). The CDR3 extends over 13 amino acids. V gave up 3 bases and J gave up 5 bases, with 10 bases separating them. CDR3 coding DNA: TGTGCCAGCAGCTTCGGGGGAGTAACTGAAGCTTTCTTT. Translation gives CASSFGGVTEAFF.

The genes are TRBV7-9 and TRBJ2-3; D not resolved. CDR1 SEHNR and CDR2 FQNEAQ come from the germline V gene (reference sequence). V dropped 4 bases and J dropped 3 bases, with 5 bases sitting between them. The CDR3 has 12 amino acids. The DNA for the CDR3 is TGTGCCAGCAGCTCCGGGACAGATACGCAGTATTTT. Translated, it gives CASSSGTDTQYF. Looking up the rest from reference TRBV7-9 and TRBJ2-3 gives the full variable domain: DTGVSQNPRHKITKRGQNVTFRCDPISEHNRLYWYRQTLGQGPEFLTYFQNEAQLEKSRLLSDRFSAERPKGSFSTLEIQRTEQGDSAMYLCASSSGTDTQYFGPGTRLTVL.

J is TRBJ1-6 and V is TRBV2; no definite D call. This CDR3 is 15 amino acids long. V shed 6 bases and J shed 4 bases, with 13 bases lying between them. CDR1 and CDR2 from the germline V gene are SNHLY and FYNNEI. The CDR3 loop is CASRGGMFYNSPLHF. CDR3 DNA sequence: TGTGCCAGCAGGGGAGGGATGTTTTATAATTCACCCCTCCACTTT.

The gene calls are TRBV10-3 and TRBJ2-3, with a possible D match to TRBD2 (6 bases). Germline CDR1 ENHRY, CDR2 SYGVKD. The V and J ends lost 2 bases and 5 bases respectively, with 14 bases between them. The CDR3 runs 15 residues. This CDR3 is CAISERTGVRDTQYF. CDR3 DNA sequence: TGTGCCATCAGTGAGCGGACGGGGGTGCGAGATACGCAGTATTTT.

The rearrangement links TRBV6-6 to TRBJ2-5, with D unresolved. Trimming stripped 7 bases from V and 8 bases from J, with 11 bases between. This CDR3 comprises 11 residues. Germline lookup yields CDR1 MNHNY and CDR2 SVGAGI (reference sequence). CDR3 in amino acids: CASTSLDTQYF. The DNA for the CDR3 is TGTGCCAGCACGTCCTTGGACACCCAGTACTTC.